The source of this TCR beta chain is a study of HIV-infected children after antiretroviral therapy interruption (dated 2019 in TCRdb). About the study as a whole: All eight included children had a CD4+ count above 500 and a viral load below 50 copies/ml, with four on planned treatment interruption and four on continuous treatment. The interruption group had a median age of roughly 10 years, compared with around 8 years in the continuous treatment group. Most participating children had recorded exposure to EBV and CMV. Samples from the interruption arm were taken at week 0, at week 12, at the end of interruption (week 24 or 48), and about 3 years after the study ended. Continuous-treatment samples were analyzed from corresponding weeks 0, 48 and 150. Alongside thymic output measurements, TCR repertoires of children on planned treatment interruption were compared with TCR repertoires of children on continuous antiretroviral treatment. Summary of the overall study and its limitations: The low number of patients is a limitation and the data should be interpreted with caution. An increase in the naive CD4+ Gini coefficient was observed by the end of treatment interruption, suggesting clonal expansion, and a return to baseline was observed by 3 years. In naive CD4+ repertoires of PTI patients, reduced CDR3 sharing between time points was observed after interruption began, whereas many sequences were found to be shared between end of interruption and 3 years later. Minor non-naive CD45RA+ populations, such as EMRA or stem memory cells, might be present among the sorted CD45RA+ naive cells.

The meaning of the sample's treatment or condition label: PENTA 11 planned treatment interruption arm or continuous ART arm. The participants were children from the United Kingdom between 2 and 15 years old who had been on ART with at least three drugs for 24 weeks or longer. The study required cryopreserved PBMCs containing at least 5 million viable cells, and a few candidate patients were excluded because of low viable PBMC yield. Naive CD4+ CD45RA+ CD45RO- T cells were FACS-sorted from thawed PBMCs on a FACSAria III cell sorter. After sorting, cells were fixed, and RNA was extracted with the RNeasy FFPE kit and then with the RNeasy Micro kit. A remark on this clonotype: Its cognate antigen has yet to be identified. One junction end disagrees with the germline gene, perhaps due to a read error.

CDR1 and CDR2 are read off the germline V gene as SQVTM and ANQGSEA. The CDR3, cysteine through phenylalanine, is 14 amino acids long. The entry retains the CDR3 DNA only, 42 bases that are in frame from base 1. Library creation used 3' RACE. TCR libraries were built from RNA using a 3' RACE protocol with unique molecular identifiers to correct PCR amplification bias. As many as 12 amplicon libraries were pooled and then sequenced on an Illumina MiSeq using v2 2x250 paired-end chemistry. The original methods were these. Reads were processed with Decombinator for assignment of V and J genes and CDR3, and barcode-based correction of errors and PCR bias was applied. Repertoires were subsampled to equal depth before Gini coefficients were calculated with the R ineq package. Three approaches were used to assess CDR3 similarity: GLIPH, Hamming distance and a shared triplet metric. In-frame beta chains were kept once TCRdb had trimmed the public reads at Q25 with fastp and called clones with MiXCR. Entries that share a CDR3 protein sequence are merged under the most common genes and DNA. TCRdb's processing, not the authors' own work, is the source of the V and J calls. This sample has 35,000 to 50,000 distinct CDR3 sequences in its table, and less than 8.5% of those were observed once. In total, the top ten clones hold around 1% of the sample.

The chain was built from TRBV29-1 and TRBJ1-1; 8 central nucleotides agree with TRBD1. Sequencing was performed on CD45RA+ CD4+ T cells from PBMCs, pooled from several time points, taken from a donor given antiretroviral therapy, either interrupted or continuous. The cell subset or site label on this specimen signifies: naive CD4+ CD45RA+ CD45RO- T cells. The sequence was collected from a pool of human donors with HIV. The DNA sequence reads TGCAGCCTAAACAGGGGGAAGGTGAACACTGAAGCTCTCTTT. It translates as CSLNRGKVNTEALF.